The 28 T cell receptor beta chains reported below all come from one sample, sequenced in a study of blood T cell repertoires in COVID-19. Data came from immunoSEQ multiplex PCR; TCRdb stores just in-frame clones and leaves some out. The top ten hold over 15% of the sample, which has 75,000 to 90,000 clones, about 82% seen once. What was sequenced was peripheral blood. These receptors originate from a man older than 75 with active or convalescent COVID-19.

The genes are TRBV5-1 and TRBJ1-1, with D maybe TRBD1 (6 bases). Germline V gene sequence: CDR1 SGHRS, CDR2 YFSETQ. The CDR3 is 15 amino acids. The ends were cut back, 0 bases at V and 6 bases at J, with 15 bases in the middle. This CDR3 is CASSLELADRAEAFF. CDR3 sequence (DNA): TGCGCCAGCAGCTTGGAGCTCGCGGACAGAGCTGAAGCTTTCTTT.

This clone has more than one count but fewer than ten. The chain employs TRBV18 and TRBJ2-5; perhaps TRBD2 as D (6 bases). V dropped 3 bases and J dropped 7 bases, with 6 bases sitting between them. The CDR3 covers 11 residues. Germline CDR1 KGHSH, CDR2 LQKENI. Written as DNA, the CDR3 is TGTGCCAGCTCACCGGGAGGGACCCAGTACTTC. This codes for CASSPGGTQYF.

This clone was observed a handful of times. The V call is TRBV4-2, the J call TRBJ2-1; D is possibly TRBD2 (6 bases). This CDR3 comprises 16 residues. The V gene lost 0 bases and the J gene lost 2 bases, with 11 bases spanning the gap. Germline V gene sequence: CDR1 LGHNA, CDR2 YNFKEQ. The DNA of the CDR3 is TGTGCCAGCAGCCAAGATTTGGGGGGAGCCTACAATGAGCAGTTCTTC. Amino acid sequence: CASSQDLGGAYNEQFF.

The chain recombines TRBV9 with TRBJ1-2; D may be TRBD1 (5 bases). Germline V gene lookup returns CDR1 SGDLS and CDR2 YYNGEE. V lost 1 base to trimming and J lost 7 bases, with 8 bases between them. This CDR3 spans 12 amino acids. CDR3 region: CASSVTGGGYTF. CDR3 bases: TGTGCCAGCAGCGTAACAGGCGGTGGCTACACCTTC.

V and J are TRBV6-2 or TRBV6-3 and TRBJ1-5, with TRBD1 matching over 10 bases. Germline CDR1 is MNHEY and CDR2 is SVGEGT. With V trimmed by 2 bases and J by 5 bases, 6 bases remained unmatched. The CDR3 has 16 amino acids. CDR3 protein: CASSYPRDRGHQPQHF. CDR3 in DNA: TGTGCCAGCAGTTACCCACGCGACAGGGGGCATCAGCCCCAGCATTTT.

This clone was counted only a few times. V usage is TRBV19 and J usage is TRBJ2-6, with D maybe TRBD2 (5 bases). The CDR3 totals 15 residues. Deletions cut 5 bases from V and 4 bases from J, with 12 bases between. Germline V gene data show CDR1 as LNHDA and CDR2 as SQIVND (reference sequence). CDR3 in DNA: TGTGCCAGTAGTTACGAGGGTTTCGGGGCCAACGTCCTGACTTTC. Protein product: CASSYEGFGANVLTF.

This chain links TRBV27 with TRBJ2-1; 9 nucleotides agree with TRBD2. Unmatched junction bases numbered 1, after V lost 5 bases and J lost 2 bases. Germline assignment: CDR1 MNHEY and CDR2 SMNVEV (reference sequence). This CDR3 has 14 residues. The CDR3 coding sequence is TGTGCCAGCAGTCGCGGGAGGGCCTACAATGAGCAGTTCTTC. Residues: CASSRGRAYNEQFF.

The gene calls are TRBV9 and TRBJ2-1, with 10 bases aligning to TRBD2. The CDR3 totals 15 residues. V dropped 4 bases and J dropped 8; count of bases not matched to a gene: 9. CDR1 and CDR2 from the germline V gene are SGDLS and YYNGEE. The CDR3, as DNA: TGTGCCAGCAGCTTTCGACTAGCGGGTGTGGATGAGCAGTTCTTC. Translating gives CASSFRLAGVDEQFF.

The chain recombines TRBV2 with TRBJ2-1, with D maybe TRBD2 (6 bases). Per the germline V gene, CDR1 is SNHLY and CDR2 is FYNNEI. The CDR3 runs to 14 residues. V lost 7 bases to trimming and J lost 1 base, with 11 bases between them. CDR3 DNA: TGTGCCAGCACCTTCAGCGGGTCCTACAATGAGCAGTTCTTC. Encoded protein: CASTFSGSYNEQFF.

This clone showed up just once. The chain is built from TRBV19 and TRBJ2-1, with D tentatively TRBD1 (6 bases). Deletions cut 1 base from V and 3 bases from J, with 7 bases between. The CDR3 is 14 amino acids. Germline lookup yields CDR1 LNHDA and CDR2 SQIVND (reference sequence). In nucleotides, the CDR3 is TGTGCCAGTAGTATAGGGGGGCGCTACAATGAGCAGTTCTTC. This codes for CASSIGGRYNEQFF.

This clone was seen a few times. The CDR3 DNA is TGTGCCAGCAGTTACCAGCGACAGGGCTACTACGAGCAGTACGTC. It codes for CASSYQRQGYYEQYV. V usage is TRBV6-5 and J usage is TRBJ2-7; 7 nucleotides line up with TRBD1. V lost 2 bases, J lost 3 bases, and 7 bases stayed unmatched. The CDR3 has 15 residues. Germline CDR1 reads MNHEY; CDR2 reads SVGAGI.

The chain is built from TRBV3-1 (or the pseudogene TRBV3-2) and TRBJ2-2; TRBD1 matches 7 bases. The CDR3 spans 16 residues. Germline V lookup: CDR1 LGHDT, CDR2 YNNKEL (reference sequence). With V trimmed by 1 base and J by 3 bases, 5 bases remained unmatched. Written as DNA, the CDR3 is TGTGCCAGCAGCCAAGGAGGGGGCTTTGACACCGGGGAGCTGTTTTTT. Its translation: CASSQGGGFDTGELFF.

For this clone: Mismatch with germline at one junction end may stem from a read error. This chain uses TRBV5-1 with TRBJ1-6; TRBD1 aligns across 7 bases. Germline-derived CDR1 and CDR2 are SGHRS and YFSETQ. The CDR3 consists of 13 residues. The CDR3 spells CASRLEGASPLHF. Written as DNA, the CDR3 is TGCGCCAGCAGGTTGGAGGGGGCTTCACCCCTCCACTTT.

The chain employs TRBV7-2 and TRBJ2-1; 9 nucleotides agree with TRBD2. The CDR3 is 15 residues long. J lost 4 bases, V lost 5 bases, and 6 bases had no gene match. Germline assignment: CDR1 SGHTA and CDR2 FQGNSA. The CDR3 protein is CASSPGTSGYNEQFF. The CDR3 DNA reads TGTGCCAGCAGCCCAGGCACTAGCGGGTACAATGAGCAGTTCTTC.

This chain joins TRBV4-1 and TRBJ2-3, with 8 bases that match TRBD2. This CDR3 spans 17 amino acids. The V and J ends lost 4 bases and 4 bases, in that order; junction bases with no gene match: 13. The V gene's germline CDR1 is MGHRA and CDR2 YSYEKL. The DNA of the CDR3 is TGCGCCAGCAGCCCTACCAGCGGGGGAAGATCTCCAGATACGCAGTATTTT. Protein sequence: CASSPTSGGRSPDTQYF.

The gene calls are TRBV5-4 and TRBJ2-3; TRBD1 is a possible D gene (6 bases). V gave up 4 bases and J gave up 2 bases, with 11 bases separating them. The CDR3 totals 14 residues. Germline V CDR1 and CDR2: SGHNT, YYREEE (reference sequence). CDR3 nucleotides: TGTGCCAGCAGCGCACGGACAGCCACAGATACGCAGTATTTT. Translation: CASSARTATDTQYF.

The V call is TRBV2, the J call TRBJ1-5; D unresolved. Germline CDR1 SNHLY, CDR2 FYNNEI. Trimming left V 3 bases short and J 0 bases short, with 12 bases between. The CDR3 extends over 16 amino acids. The CDR3 protein is CASSEAADYSNQPQHF. The CDR3 DNA reads as TGTGCCAGCAGTGAGGCGGCTGACTATAGCAATCAGCCCCAGCATTTT.

The chain employs TRBV10-3 and TRBJ1-3, with a weak D call TRBD1 (5 bases). V dropped 0 bases and J dropped 10 bases, with 10 bases sitting between them. This CDR3 spans 13 amino acids. In germline, CDR1 is ENHRY, CDR2 SYGVKD. CDR3: CAISESRGTTIYF. The CDR3 DNA follows: TGTGCCATCAGTGAGTCAAGGGGAACTACCATATATTTT.

This clone was seen once. This chain joins TRBV28 and TRBJ1-2, with 8 nucleotides matching TRBD1. CDR1 is MDHEN, CDR2 SYDVKM, per germline. Unmatched junction bases numbered 11, after V lost 6 bases and J lost 8 bases. CDR3 length: 14 amino acids. CDR3 sequence: CASRGRTGRGGYTF. The CDR3 DNA reads TGTGCCAGCAGGGGACGGACAGGGAGGGGAGGCTACACCTTC.

The chain combines TRBV7-2 with TRBJ1-5; 10 nucleotides line up with TRBD1. The germline V gene encodes CDR1 SGHTA and CDR2 FQGNSA. V shed 5 bases, J shed 6 bases, and the junction held 10 bases outside the gene matches. This CDR3 contains 16 residues. The CDR3 bases are TGTGCCAGCAGCCCACCCGGGACAGGGGCCGGTCAGCCCCAGCATTTT. Amino acid sequence: CASSPPGTGAGQPQHF.

V is TRBV3-1 (or the pseudogene TRBV3-2) and J is TRBJ2-5, with TRBD1 as a possible D gene (6 bases). V gave up 5 bases and J gave up 1 base, with 17 bases separating them. The CDR3 totals 16 residues. Germline V lookup: CDR1 LGHDT, CDR2 YNNKEL (reference sequence). CDR3 region: CASSAWVGQSQETQYF. The CDR3 DNA follows: TGTGCCAGCAGCGCGTGGGTCGGACAGAGCCAAGAGACCCAGTACTTC.

This chain connects TRBV3-1 (or the pseudogene TRBV3-2) to TRBJ2-2, with 8 positions matching TRBD2. J lost 5 bases, V lost 3 bases, and 2 bases had no gene match. The CDR3 loop spans 14 amino acids. Germline V gene data show CDR1 as LGHDT and CDR2 as YNNKEL (reference sequence). The CDR3, as DNA: TGTGCCAGCAGCCACCGACTAGCGACCGGGGAGCTGTTTTTT. It is translated as CASSHRLATGELFF.

The chain carries TRBV7-8 and TRBJ2-3; 10 bases line up with TRBD2. After removal of 1 base from V and 1 base from J, the junction contained 5 bases not matched to a gene. The length of the CDR3 is 17 residues. CDR1 and CDR2 (germline): SGHVS, FQNEAQ. The CDR3 region has the DNA TGTGCCAGCAGCTTAGAGGCTAGCGGGGGACGCACAGATACGCAGTATTTT. As protein: CASSLEASGGRTDTQYF.

This chain links TRBV24-1 with TRBJ2-1, with D possibly TRBD1 on 6 matching bases. This CDR3 comprises 13 residues. V lost 8 bases, J lost 7 bases, and 14 bases lay in between. CDR1 and CDR2 (germline): KGHDR, SFDVKD. The CDR3 loop reads CATNQGYRNEQFF. CDR3 DNA sequence: TGTGCCACCAACCAGGGGTATCGAAATGAGCAGTTCTTC.

V is TRBV5-1 and J is TRBJ2-1; the match to TRBD1 covers 8 bases. The ends lost 5 bases at V and 4 bases at J; junction bases unmatched: 8. Germline V gene data show CDR1 as SGHRS and CDR2 as YFSETQ. There are 15 residues in the CDR3. As DNA, the CDR3 is TGCGCCAGCAGGTACCGACAGGGGAATTACAATGAGCAGTTCTTC. Translated: CASRYRQGNYNEQFF.

This clone has just one count. A junction boundary mismatches the germline segment, possibly from a read error. J is TRBJ2-3 and V is TRBV11-3, with 9 bases that match TRBD2. The CDR3 length is 16 residues. CDR1 SGHNT and CDR2 YENEEA come from the germline V gene. The CDR3 protein is CASSLEGGTSTDTQYF. The DNA for the CDR3 is TGTGCCAGCAGCTTAGAAGGAGGGACTAGCACCGATACGCAGTATTTT.

The gene calls are TRBV6-5 and TRBJ1-2; TRBD1 agrees at 8 bases. The germline V gene encodes CDR1 MNHEY and CDR2 SVGAGI. The junction had 7 bases not matched to a gene; V was cut back by 6 bases and J by 4 bases. The CDR3 totals 14 residues. The CDR3 here is CASSDRQGSYGYTF. Written as DNA, the CDR3 is TGTGCCAGCAGCGATAGACAGGGGAGCTATGGCTACACCTTC.

The chain uses TRBV28 and TRBJ1-1; TRBD1 agrees at 10 bases. The CDR3 runs 15 residues. From germline, CDR1 is MDHEN and CDR2 SYDVKM. V gave up 4 bases and J gave up 11 bases; unmatched junction bases: 13. CDR3 region: CASSSKVNRQGAAFF. For the CDR3, the DNA is TGTGCCAGCAGTTCAAAGGTGAATAGACAGGGGGCGGCTTTCTTT.